The rows below give T cell receptor beta chains drawn from one sample of a study of T cell changes during pregnancy in multiple sclerosis. Clones were read by immunoSEQ multiplex PCR, and TCRdb kept only the in-frame ones, dropping some. The table records over 90,000 clones, 90% of them present only once. Sequencing used peripheral blood, obtained in the second trimester of pregnancy. These receptors were collected from a female donor in good health, enrolled as a control in a pregnancy study. The CDR3 runs from the conserved cysteine through the conserved F or W. Fields, in order: J gene, clone size, CDR3 length, D gene, V gene, CDR3 DNA, CDR3 protein. A D gene is named only where the DNA matches it firmly. Clone size appears in some rows only: once, few, many, or a class for an expanded clone.

J gene: TRBJ1-3; clone size: NA; CDR3 length: 15; D gene: TRBD1; V gene: TRBV5-1; CDR3 DNA: TGCGCCAGCAGCTTGAGGACAGGGTCTGGAAACACCATATATTTT; CDR3 protein: CASSLRTGSGNTIYF
J gene: TRBJ1-5; clone size: NA; CDR3 length: 14; D gene: NA; V gene: TRBV18; CDR3 DNA: TGTGCCAGCTCACGGACGGGGAATCATCAGCCCCAGCATTTT; CDR3 protein: CASSRTGNHQPQHF
J gene: TRBJ2-7; clone size: NA; CDR3 length: 15; D gene: NA; V gene: TRBV6-5; CDR3 DNA: TGTGCCAGCAGTTCTGTCGGTTCGGTGCCTAACGAGCAGTACTTC; CDR3 protein: CASSSVGSVPNEQYF
J gene: TRBJ1-2; clone size: NA; CDR3 length: 15; D gene: TRBD1; V gene: TRBV5-6; CDR3 DNA: TGTGCCAGCAGCTTGGACCCACAGGGGGTGTATGGCTACACCTTC; CDR3 protein: CASSLDPQGVYGYTF
J gene: TRBJ1-3; clone size: NA; CDR3 length: 15; D gene: TRBD1; V gene: TRBV6-5; CDR3 DNA: TGTGCCAGCAGACGAGGGACAGGGTCGGGAAACACCATATATTTT; CDR3 protein: CASRRGTGSGNTIYF
J gene: TRBJ1-2; clone size: NA; CDR3 length: 16; D gene: TRBD1; V gene: TRBV6-6; CDR3 DNA: TGTGCCAGCAGTTACCCACCGGACAGGAACTTAGACGGCTACACCTTC; CDR3 protein: CASSYPPDRNLDGYTF
J gene: TRBJ2-3; clone size: NA; CDR3 length: 16; D gene: TRBD1; V gene: TRBV25-1; CDR3 DNA: TGTGCCAGCAGTGAAATCGACAGGGATTACACAGATACGCAGTATTTT; CDR3 protein: CASSEIDRDYTDTQYF
J gene: TRBJ2-1; clone size: NA; CDR3 length: 15; D gene: NA; V gene: TRBV18; CDR3 DNA: TGTGCCAGCTCACTTAACGTTCCTACCTACAATGAGCAGTTCTTC; CDR3 protein: CASSLNVPTYNEQFF
J gene: TRBJ1-6; clone size: NA; CDR3 length: 14; D gene: TRBD1; V gene: TRBV7-6; CDR3 DNA: TGTGCCAGCAGCTTACAGGGGGCACGTTCACCCCTCCACTTT; CDR3 protein: CASSLQGARSPLHF
J gene: TRBJ2-5; clone size: NA; CDR3 length: 16; D gene: TRBD2; V gene: TRBV7-9; CDR3 DNA: TGTGCCAGCAGCCCTCGGGTTAGCGGGATTCAAGAGACCCAGTACTTC; CDR3 protein: CASSPRVSGIQETQYF
J gene: TRBJ2-1; clone size: NA; CDR3 length: 16; D gene: TRBD2; V gene: TRBV4-1; CDR3 DNA: TGCGCCAGCAGCCAGAATAGCGGGGGGGCAAATAATGAGCAGTTCTTC; CDR3 protein: CASSQNSGGANNEQFF
J gene: TRBJ1-2; clone size: NA; CDR3 length: 14; D gene: NA; V gene: TRBV6-1; CDR3 DNA: TGTGCCAGCTCCCTTACGGGACACTCGGATGGCTACACCTTC; CDR3 protein: CASSLTGHSDGYTF
J gene: TRBJ1-2; clone size: NA; CDR3 length: 15; D gene: NA; V gene: TRBV10-1; CDR3 DNA: TGCGCCAGCAGTGAGGTCGCCGGTCCGGAGTATGGCTACACCTTC; CDR3 protein: CASSEVAGPEYGYTF
J gene: TRBJ2-1; clone size: NA; CDR3 length: 13; D gene: TRBD2; V gene: TRBV6-1; CDR3 DNA: TGTGCCAGCACTAGCGGGCACCGATACCTTCAGTTCTTC; CDR3 protein: CASTSGHRYLQFF
J gene: TRBJ1-5; clone size: NA; CDR3 length: 12; D gene: NA; V gene: TRBV6-6; CDR3 DNA: TGTGCAACAGGCAGGAACGATCAGCCCCAGCATTTT; CDR3 protein: CATGRNDQPQHF
J gene: TRBJ1-2; clone size: NA; CDR3 length: 16; D gene: TRBD1; V gene: TRBV5-6; CDR3 DNA: TGTGCCAGCAGCGCGGAGTGGGGACAGTATCTTTATGGCTACACCTTC; CDR3 protein: CASSAEWGQYLYGYTF
J gene: TRBJ1-2; clone size: NA; CDR3 length: 15; D gene: TRBD1; V gene: TRBV5-1; CDR3 DNA: TGCGCCAGCAGCCCGGACCGGGACAGATTCTATGGCTACACCTTC; CDR3 protein: CASSPDRDRFYGYTF
J gene: TRBJ2-1; clone size: NA; CDR3 length: 15; D gene: NA; V gene: TRBV6-5; CDR3 DNA: TGTGCCAGCAGCCCCACGCAGGGGACCTACAATGAGCAGTTCTTC; CDR3 protein: CASSPTQGTYNEQFF
J gene: TRBJ2-5; clone size: once; CDR3 length: 15; D gene: TRBD2; V gene: TRBV27; CDR3 DNA: TGTGCCAGCGTCCCGGGACTAGCGTACCTGGGGGAGCAGTACTTC; CDR3 protein: CASVPGLAYLGEQYF
J gene: TRBJ1-1; clone size: NA; CDR3 length: 14; D gene: NA; V gene: TRBV5-1; CDR3 DNA: TGCGCCAGCAGCTGGACAGACCAGAACACTGAAGCTTTCTTT; CDR3 protein: CASSWTDQNTEAFF
J gene: TRBJ1-2; clone size: NA; CDR3 length: 13; D gene: NA; V gene: TRBV27; CDR3 DNA: TGTGCCAGCAGTTTTAACAGTAACTATGGCTACACCTTC; CDR3 protein: CASSFNSNYGYTF
J gene: TRBJ2-5; clone size: NA; CDR3 length: 14; D gene: NA; V gene: TRBV27; CDR3 DNA: TGTGCCAGCAGTTTCGAGGCGGGCCAAGAGACCCAGTACTTC; CDR3 protein: CASSFEAGQETQYF
J gene: TRBJ2-3; clone size: once; CDR3 length: 15; D gene: NA; V gene: TRBV7-6; CDR3 DNA: TGTGCCAGCAGCTCCTCGGCGTGGGCCTCAGATACGCAGTATTTT; CDR3 protein: CASSSSAWASDTQYF
J gene: TRBJ1-4; clone size: once; CDR3 length: 16; D gene: NA; V gene: TRBV7-9; CDR3 DNA: TGTGCCAGCAGCAGAACACCGGGACAAGGGCAGGGAAAACTGTTTTTT; CDR3 protein: CASSRTPGQGQGKLFF
J gene: TRBJ2-2; clone size: NA; CDR3 length: 16; D gene: NA; V gene: TRBV7-6; CDR3 DNA: TGTGCCAGCAGCTTAAGTAGCCGTCAGAACACCGGGGAGCTGTTTTTT; CDR3 protein: CASSLSSRQNTGELFF
J gene: TRBJ2-7; clone size: NA; CDR3 length: 14; D gene: NA; V gene: TRBV5-6; CDR3 DNA: TGTGCCAGCAGCAACTGGGCGGGTTTCTACGAGCAGTACTTC; CDR3 protein: CASSNWAGFYEQYF
J gene: TRBJ1-5; clone size: NA; CDR3 length: 17; D gene: TRBD1; V gene: TRBV5-6; CDR3 DNA: TGTGCCAGCAGCCAGACAGGGATATACCATAGCAATCAGCCCCAGCATTTT; CDR3 protein: CASSQTGIYHSNQPQHF